This is a list of T cell receptor beta chains from one sample in a study of cytomegalovirus exposure and HLA in healthy donors. Clones were read by immunoSEQ multiplex PCR, and TCRdb kept only the in-frame ones, dropping some. Here the sample spans tens of thousands of clones, about 97% being singletons. Sequenced sample: PBMCs. These receptor sequences come from a young woman in good health and CMV-seropositive. The CDR3 runs from the conserved cysteine through the conserved F or W. D genes are given only for firm matches. The size of a clone is reported for some rows only, either as once, few or many, or as a class for expanded clones.

j_call: TRBJ2-2; clone_size: -; v_call: TRBV19; d_call: TRBD2; cdr3_nt: TGTGCCAGTAGTATCTTAGCGGGAGGGCCCGGCGGGGAGCTGTTTTTT; cdr3_aa: CASSILAGGPGGELFF
j_call: TRBJ1-2; clone_size: -; v_call: TRBV25-1; d_call: -; cdr3_nt: TGTGCCAGCAGGGACAGTTCTAACTATGGCTACACCTTC; cdr3_aa: CASRDSSNYGYTF
j_call: TRBJ1-1; clone_size: -; v_call: TRBV9; d_call: -; cdr3_nt: TGTGCCAGCAGCGTAGGAGGGTGGGGGAACACTGAAGCTTTCTTT; cdr3_aa: CASSVGGWGNTEAFF
j_call: TRBJ1-4; clone_size: -; v_call: TRBV11-2; d_call: -; cdr3_nt: TGTGCCAGCAGCTTAGTTCCGGCTAATGAAAAACTGTTTTTT; cdr3_aa: CASSLVPANEKLFF
j_call: TRBJ2-1; clone_size: -; v_call: TRBV15; d_call: -; cdr3_nt: TGTGCCACCAGCAGAGATCTAACTTATGAGCAGTTCTTC; cdr3_aa: CATSRDLTYEQFF
j_call: TRBJ2-7; clone_size: -; v_call: TRBV27; d_call: TRBD1; cdr3_nt: TGTGCCAGCAGTTTAGGGACAGGGGGTCGCGAGCAGTACTTC; cdr3_aa: CASSLGTGGREQYF
j_call: TRBJ2-7; clone_size: -; v_call: TRBV19; d_call: -; cdr3_nt: TGTGCCAGTAGTTTAGGGCGACACGAATTCTACGAGCAGTACTTC; cdr3_aa: CASSLGRHEFYEQYF
j_call: TRBJ1-2; clone_size: -; v_call: TRBV7-9; d_call: TRBD1; cdr3_nt: TGTGCCAGCAGCTTTGGGACAGGGGGATATGGCTACACCTTC; cdr3_aa: CASSFGTGGYGYTF
j_call: TRBJ2-3; clone_size: -; v_call: TRBV4-1; d_call: TRBD2; cdr3_nt: TGCGCCAGCAGCCAAGAGGGACTAGCGGGAACCGATACGCAGTATTTT; cdr3_aa: CASSQEGLAGTDTQYF
j_call: TRBJ1-5; clone_size: -; v_call: TRBV19; d_call: -; cdr3_nt: TGTGCCAGTAGTATAGGGGCAGGAACCTACAATCAGCCCCAGCATTTT; cdr3_aa: CASSIGAGTYNQPQHF
j_call: TRBJ1-2; clone_size: once; v_call: TRBV2; d_call: -; cdr3_nt: TGTGCCAGCAGGTCCCCGGACAGCTATGGCTACACCTTC; cdr3_aa: CASRSPDSYGYTF
j_call: TRBJ1-5; clone_size: -; v_call: TRBV21-1; d_call: -; cdr3_nt: TGTGCCAGCAGCAAAGTCATCGAGACAGGGGGCGGTAGTCAGCCCCAGCATTTT; cdr3_aa: CASSKVIETGGGSQPQHF
j_call: TRBJ2-5; clone_size: -; v_call: TRBV28; d_call: -; cdr3_nt: TGTGCCAGCAGTTTGCCCAGTCGCGAGACCCAGTACTTC; cdr3_aa: CASSLPSRETQYF
j_call: TRBJ1-2; clone_size: -; v_call: TRBV7-9; d_call: -; cdr3_nt: TGTGCCAGCAGCTTAGTAGGGGCCCAAAGTCGTTATGGCTACACCTTC; cdr3_aa: CASSLVGAQSRYGYTF
j_call: TRBJ1-2; clone_size: -; v_call: TRBV30; d_call: -; cdr3_nt: TGTGCCTGGAGTGTAAGAACAAACTATGGCTACACCTTC; cdr3_aa: CAWSVRTNYGYTF
j_call: TRBJ2-7; clone_size: -; v_call: TRBV4-1; d_call: TRBD2; cdr3_nt: TGCGCCAGCAGCCAAGCTATTCTAGCGGGAGGGCTCTACGAGCAGTACTTC; cdr3_aa: CASSQAILAGGLYEQYF
j_call: TRBJ2-1; clone_size: -; v_call: TRBV2; d_call: -; cdr3_nt: TGTGCCATCCTCAGGGGATCCTACAATGAGCAGTTCTTC; cdr3_aa: CAILRGSYNEQFF
j_call: TRBJ1-2; clone_size: -; v_call: TRBV7-2; d_call: -; cdr3_nt: TGTGCCAGCAGCTTAGGAGGGACACCTCAGACTGGCTACACCTTC; cdr3_aa: CASSLGGTPQTGYTF
j_call: TRBJ2-7; clone_size: -; v_call: TRBV18; d_call: TRBD2; cdr3_nt: TGTGCCAGCTCCCAGAGCGGGAGGGCCGGGGAGCAGTACTTC; cdr3_aa: CASSQSGRAGEQYF
j_call: TRBJ2-7; clone_size: -; v_call: TRBV6-5; d_call: TRBD1; cdr3_nt: TGTGCCAGCAGAACCGACAGGGGGCCCTACGAGCAGTACTTC; cdr3_aa: CASRTDRGPYEQYF
j_call: TRBJ2-5; clone_size: -; v_call: TRBV7-6; d_call: TRBD2; cdr3_nt: TGTGCCAGCAGCTTAGTTGGGGAGGGACAGACCCAGTACTTC; cdr3_aa: CASSLVGEGQTQYF
j_call: TRBJ2-1; clone_size: -; v_call: TRBV11-1; d_call: TRBD2; cdr3_nt: TGTGCCAGCAGCATAGGACTAGCGGGAGTCAATGAGCAGTTCTTC; cdr3_aa: CASSIGLAGVNEQFF